Listed here are 4 T cell receptor beta chains from one sample, sequenced in a study of blood T cell repertoires in COVID-19. Assay used: immunoSEQ multiplex PCR; TCRdb lists only in-frame clones, some missing. Here the sample spans approximately 200,000 clones, 94% being singletons. Sequencing was performed on peripheral blood. All receptors come from a man younger than 40 with COVID-19, enrolled during active disease.

The rearrangement links TRBV5-1 to TRBJ2-3; 11 bases align to TRBD2. V gave up 4 bases and J gave up 1 base; unmatched junction bases: 8. This CDR3 spans 17 amino acids. CDR1 and CDR2 (germline): SGHRS, YFSETQ. The CDR3 loop reads CASSPLTSGGGTDTQYF. In DNA form, the CDR3 reads TGCGCCAGCAGCCCCCTCACTAGCGGGGGAGGCACAGATACGCAGTATTTT.

V and J are TRBV12-3 or TRBV12-4 and TRBJ1-3; D might be TRBD1 (5 bases). V was trimmed by 6 bases and J by 4 bases, leaving 10 bases between them. The CDR3 contains 13 residues. In nucleotides, the CDR3 is TGTGCCAGCAGGTTTTCAGGGGGAAACACCATATATTTT. Its translation is CASRFSGGNTIYF.

V gene TRBV7-3 combines with J gene TRBJ1-1; D not certain. The germline CDR1 and CDR2 sequences are SGHTA and FQGTGA. Deletions cut 2 bases from V and 2 bases from J, with 9 bases between. This CDR3 comprises 14 residues. CDR3 sequence: CASSLGQANTEAFF. The CDR3 nucleotides read TGTGCCAGCAGCTTAGGGCAGGCTAACACTGAAGCTTTCTTT.

The chain links TRBV9 to TRBJ1-1, with D tentatively TRBD1 (5 bases). CDR1 SGDLS and CDR2 YYNGEE come from the germline V gene. The CDR3 contains 14 residues. The V and J ends lost 1 base and 5 bases respectively, with 12 bases between them. CDR3 region: CASSVTNRGTEAFF. The CDR3 DNA reads TGTGCCAGCAGCGTAACTAACCGGGGGACTGAAGCTTTCTTT. Drawing the rest from reference TRBV9 and TRBJ1-1, the complete variable domain is DSGVTQTPKHLITATGQRVTLRCSPRSGDLSVYWYQQSLDQGLQFLIQYYNGEERAKGNILERFSAQQFPDLHSELNLSSLELGDSALYFCASSVTNRGTEAFFGQGTRLTVV.